The 18 T cell receptor beta chains below come from one sample, sequenced in a study of T-cell reconstitution after alpha-beta-depleted transplantation in children. The library targeted TCRbeta and was prepared with unique molecular identifiers. From the PCR reads, TCRdb called clonotypes with MiXCR, one entry per CDR3 protein. The sample contains about 270,000 distinct CDR3 sequences, about 10% of which appear only once. Sample: PBMCs from the stem cell graft donor, taken from the stem cell graft. The receptors stem from a human donor who donated a stem cell graft to a child with SCID.

The chain has TRBV7-6 and TRBJ1-1; no clear D. CDR1 SGHVS and CDR2 FNYEAQ come from the germline V gene. This CDR3 contains 14 residues. Trimming took off 1 base at V and 4 bases at J, with 10 bases between the two ends. CDR3 in amino acids: CASSLGGLSTEAFF. The CDR3 DNA reads TGTGCCAGCAGCTTAGGAGGGTTATCCACTGAAGCTTTCTTT.

This clonotype showed up just a few times. The J gene is TRBJ2-3, the V gene TRBV10-1, with D possibly TRBD2 on 6 matching bases. V was shortened by 6 bases and J by 2 bases, with 12 bases between the two germline ends. The CDR3 is made up of 14 amino acids. The germline V gene has CDR1 WNHNN and CDR2 SYGVQD (reference sequence). The CDR3 DNA reads TGCGCCAGCAGGGCGGAGGGCCACACAGATACGCAGTATTTT. This codes for CASRAEGHTDTQYF.

This clonotype has just a few counts. J is TRBJ2-6 and V is TRBV15, with D tentatively TRBD1 (5 bases). Germline loops: CDR1 LNHNV, CDR2 YYDKDF (reference sequence). V shed 0 bases and J shed 1 base, with 13 bases lying between them. This CDR3 comprises 18 residues. The DNA of the CDR3 is TGTGCCACCAGCAGAGATCAGGGCTTTTCTTCTGGGGCCAACGTCCTGACTTTC. Residues: CATSRDQGFSSGANVLTF. The entire variable domain, with the rest obtained from reference TRBV15 and TRBJ2-6, is as follows: DAMVIQNPRYQVTQFGKPVTLSCSQTLNHNVMYWYQQKSSQAPKLLFHYYDKDFNNEADTPDNFQSRRPNTSFCFLDIRSPGLGDTAMYLCATSRDQGFSSGANVLTFGAGSRLTVL.

The chain is built from TRBV11-3 and TRBJ2-6; tentative D call: TRBD1 (6 bases). The CDR3 runs to 15 residues. V lost 5 bases and J 4 bases, leaving 12 bases between the germline ends. Germline loops: CDR1 SGHNT, CDR2 YENEEA. The CDR3 DNA is TGTGCCAGCAGCCCAGGGGTTTCAGGGGCCAACGTCCTGACTTTC. Encoded protein: CASSPGVSGANVLTF.

This clonotype was found a few times. The chain uses TRBV5-1 and TRBJ1-6; 7 positions agree with TRBD1. The CDR3 has 13 residues. CDR1 and CDR2 (germline): SGHRS, YFSETQ. The V segment lost 6 bases and the J segment 7 bases; nucleotides outside the gene matches: 4. CDR3 region: CASNDRENSPLHF. CDR3 DNA: TGCGCCAGCAATGACAGGGAAAATTCACCCCTCCACTTT.

This clonotype was seen repeatedly, ten times or more. The V and J genes are TRBV7-9 and TRBJ1-2; maybe TRBD1 (6 bases). The germline V gene has CDR1 SEHNR and CDR2 FQNEAQ (reference sequence). The CDR3 totals 15 residues. The V end was cut by 4 bases, the J end by 4 bases, with 16 bases between. This chain's CDR3 is CASSSGTTLTYGYTF. The CDR3 DNA is TGTGCCAGCAGCTCCGGGACAACTCTGACCTATGGCTACACCTTC.

The CDR3: CASSRTPGVFAANVLTF. The CDR3 DNA reads as TGTGCCAGCAGCCGGACCCCAGGGGTTTTTGCGGCCAACGTCCTGACTTTC. The gene calls are TRBV7-9 and TRBJ2-6; TRBD1 is a possible D gene (6 bases). Germline V gene data show CDR1 as SEHNR and CDR2 as FQNEAQ (reference sequence). Trimming cost V 5 bases and J 6 bases, with 20 bases left between them. CDR3 length: 17 amino acids.

This clonotype was counted a few times. This chain links TRBV9 with TRBJ2-2; 7 nucleotides agree with TRBD2. The ends lost 2 bases at V and 5 bases at J; junction bases unmatched: 6. CDR1 is SGDLS and CDR2 is YYNGEE in the germline V gene. The CDR3 contains 15 residues. The CDR3 loop reads CASSVGGVQTGELFF. The CDR3 nucleotides read TGTGCCAGCAGCGTGGGGGGGGTGCAAACCGGGGAGCTGTTTTTT.

V and J are TRBV12-3 or TRBV12-4 and TRBJ1-5; maybe TRBD1 (5 bases). V was clipped by 1 base and J by 5 bases, with 9 bases between them. The CDR3 has 14 residues. The CDR3 sequence: CASSLGGSDQPQHF. The CDR3 nucleotides read TGTGCCAGCAGTTTAGGGGGGTCGGATCAGCCCCAGCATTTT.

The gene calls are TRBV27 and TRBJ1-6, with D maybe TRBD1 (5 bases). The CDR3 runs 16 residues. Per germline, CDR1 MNHEY and CDR2 SMNVEV (reference sequence). With 4 bases removed from V and 14 bases from J, the gap between germline ends came to 24 bases. CDR3 bases: TGTGCCAGCAGTTCACTGGGCAGGGAGGGAAGAGAGTCCCTCCACTTT. This gives the protein CASSSLGREGRESLHF.

The chain recombines TRBV27 with TRBJ1-2; 10 nucleotides agree with TRBD1. Germline CDR1 MNHEY, CDR2 SMNVEV (reference sequence). V dropped 5 bases and J dropped 8; count of bases not matched to a gene: 5. The length of the CDR3 is 13 residues. CDR3 sequence (DNA): TGTGCCAGCAGTATCGACAGGGGGCGGGGCTACACCTTC. This sequence encodes CASSIDRGRGYTF.

V gene TRBV20-1 combines with J gene TRBJ2-3; D is tentatively TRBD1 or TRBD2 (5 bases each). Germline loops: CDR1 DFQATT, CDR2 SNEGSKA (reference sequence). This CDR3 contains 14 residues. Trimming took off 2 bases at V and 0 bases at J, with 9 bases between the two ends. The CDR3: CSARLRGSTDTQYF. The CDR3 bases are TGCAGTGCTAGATTGAGGGGCAGCACAGATACGCAGTATTTT.

This clonotype came up a few times. The V gene is TRBV11-2, the J gene TRBJ2-5; D is possibly TRBD1 or TRBD2 (5 bases each). This CDR3 is 16 amino acids long. The V and J ends lost 4 bases and 3 bases respectively, with 18 bases between them. Germline lookup yields CDR1 SGHAT and CDR2 FQNNGV. The CDR3 DNA reads as TGTGCCAGCAGCTCAACTACCGGAGTGGGGGAAGAGACCCAGTACTTC. Translated: CASSSTTGVGEETQYF.

This clonotype was counted between two and nine times. J is TRBJ2-7 and V is TRBV5-1; 7 bases agree with TRBD1. The germline gives CDR1 SGHRS, CDR2 YFSETQ. The CDR3 sequence is 14 residues long. Trimming took 4 bases from V and 2 from J; bases not matched to a gene: 6. The CDR3 nucleotides read TGCGCCAGCAGCGCGGACAGGTTCCCCTACGAGCAGTACTTC. Its translation is CASSADRFPYEQYF. Full variable domain (missing parts from reference TRBV5-1 and TRBJ2-7): KAGVTQTPRYLIKTRGQQVTLSCSPISGHRSVSWYQQTPGQGLQFLFEYFSETQRNKGNFPGRFSGRQFSNSRSEMNVSTLELGDSALYLCASSADRFPYEQYFGPGTRLTVT.

This clonotype was recorded at least ten times. This rearrangement joins TRBV29-1 to TRBJ1-2; TRBD1 matches 9 bases. The CDR3 is made up of 13 amino acids. J lost 7 bases, V lost 4 bases, and 7 bases had no gene match. CDR1 is SQVTM and CDR2 is ANQGSEA in the germline V gene. The CDR3 nucleotides are TGCAGCGTTGGACCGGACAGGGGTGGTGGCTACACCTTC. Amino acid sequence: CSVGPDRGGGYTF.

This clonotype has a count of ten or more. The chain joins TRBV5-1 to TRBJ1-1, with D uncertain. CDR3 length: 16 amino acids. Trimming stripped 2 bases from V and 0 bases from J, with 14 bases between. CDR1 and CDR2 from the germline V gene are SGHRS and YFSETQ. The CDR3 spells CASSFTSGILNTEAFF. The CDR3 nucleotides are TGCGCCAGCAGCTTCACCTCGGGGATACTGAACACTGAAGCTTTCTTT.

In this sample, this clonotype turned up a few times. The V gene is TRBV6-1, the J gene TRBJ2-1; the D gene is possibly TRBD1 (6 bases). Germline V gene sequence: CDR1 MNHNS, CDR2 SASEGT. This CDR3 is 14 amino acids long. Trimming removed 9 bases from V and 4 bases from J, with 16 bases in between. The CDR3, as DNA: TGTGCCAGTAAAAGAGGGGGTGATTACAATGAGCAGTTCTTC. It encodes CASKRGGDYNEQFF.

The rearrangement uses TRBV5-1 and TRBJ1-2, with TRBD1 matching 9 bases. The V gene's germline CDR1 is SGHRS and CDR2 YFSETQ. This CDR3 region has 11 residues. With 8 bases clipped from V and 6 bases from J, the junction kept 2 bases outside the gene matches. The CDR3 bases are TGCGCCAGTGGACAGGGGAATGGCTACACCTTC. It is translated as CASGQGNGYTF.